What follows is one T cell receptor (beta chain) and its context. Its specificity is unknown. This specimen belongs to a study of T cell responses to AZD1222 COVID-19 vaccine. Study background: Recipients boosted at about 4 weeks or about 12 weeks are pooled.

Here immunoSEQ multiplex PCR was the method, and the copy in TCRdb shows in-frame clones only, minus some. The repertoire includes 100,000 or so clones, approximately 87% of them detected once, and less than 3.5% sits in the top ten. CDR1 and CDR2 from the germline V gene are SGDLS and YYNGEE. The CDR3 is made up of 15 amino acids. The trim removed 0 bases at V and 5 bases at J, leaving 5 bases unmatched. General study findings and limits: White British donors predominated, females outnumbered males, and clonal diversity was possibly underestimated. The repertoires were collected only after the peak T cell response.

The V and J genes are TRBV9 and TRBJ2-1; TRBD1 agrees at 7 bases. Sample: peripheral blood, taken on day 0 of AZD1222 vaccination. The receptor was derived from an adult in good health. DNA of the CDR3: TGTGCCAGCAGCGTAGAAGGGGGCGCGAACAATGAGCAGTTCTTC. Amino acid sequence: CASSVEGGANNEQFF.